The T cell receptor (beta chain) described here comes from a study of CD8 T cells in Susac syndrome (dated by TCRdb to 2018 to 2020). Broadly, across the study: The study used repertoire sequencing to test whether antigen drove CD8+ T cell activation and differentiation in Susac syndrome.

RNA was extracted with the RNeasy kit and 0.5 to 1 ug was reverse transcribed using random hexamers. The immunoSEQ multiplex PCR assay, which covers 54 Vbeta and 13 Jbeta segments, was used to amplify TCR beta CDR3 regions. PCR amplification bias was corrected using a synthetic template baseline for primer optimization and computational correction. In the source study's methods: Reads were annotated to V, D and J genes according to IMGT and were analyzed with immunoSEQ Analyzer, with only productive sequences retained. Clonality was computed as one minus Shannon entropy normalized by log2 of the number of productive unique sequences. Public and private clones were assessed among the 100 most prevalent clones of each patient and control. Clones were defined as Susac-specific if absent from the healthy and MS cohorts, from 1052 published viral clones and from other ImmuneACCESS disease sequences. The public reads were reprocessed in TCRdb via fastp at Q25 and MiXCR, keeping in-frame beta chains. Identical CDR3 proteins give one entry, which carries the most common genes and DNA. What appears here as the V and J calls and clone size reflects TCRdb's work, not the paper's. A total of 55,000 to 85,000 distinct CDR3 sequences appear in this sample, roughly 95% of them only once. The ten largest clonotypes hold 0.09% to 0.13% of the sample.

Concerning this clonotype itself: Its antigen target is currently unknown. Base qualities are not provided; no much larger clone lies one nucleotide away.

Peripheral blood CD8+ and CD4+ T cells from healthy donors, Susac syndrome patients and multiple sclerosis patients were profiled using high-throughput TCR beta sequencing. Treatment-naive patients with stable or active relapsing-remitting disease fulfilling revised McDonald criteria were used as multiple sclerosis controls. CD8+ TEMRA cells were enriched by FACS, while bulk CD8+ and CD4+ T cells were purified by magnetic negative isolation. Blood was collected in EDTA tubes and processed within 24 hours, with PBMCs isolated through density gradient centrifugation. PBMCs intended for TCR sequencing were cryopreserved in liquid nitrogen and were subsequently thawed in a 37 degrees C water bath. A purity of at least 90% was achieved for sorted or isolated CD4+, CD8+ and CD8+ TEMRA cells. V loses 5 bases at its end and J loses 1 base; junction bases beyond the gene matches: 4. The CDR3 covers 14 residues, taking in both the cysteine and the phenylalanine. Here the CDR3 DNA is all that survives: 42 bases in frame from base 1. CDR1 LGHDT and CDR2 YNNKEL were looked up in the germline V gene (reference sequence).

What the authors observed across the whole study: The TCR sequencing and HLA analysis was acknowledged to have included a relatively small number of individuals.

The source of this sequence is a human donor with multiple sclerosis. The sequencing input was CD4+ T cells from PBMCs. The chain employs TRBV3-1 and TRBJ1-2, and TRBD1 aligns with 7 junction nucleotides. The DNA sequence is given as TGTGCCAGCAGCACTCCAGGGGGTAACTATGGCTACACCTTC. This gives the protein CASSTPGGNYGYTF. The CDR3, completed at both ends by the reference TRBV3-1 and TRBJ1-2 genes, gives the full variable domain DTAVSQTPKYLVTQMGNDKSIKCEQNLGHDTMYWYKQDSKKFLKIMFSYNNKELIINETVPNRFSPKSPDKAHLNLHINSLELGDSAVYFCASSTPGGNYGYTFGSGTRLTVV.